What follows are 2 T cell receptor beta chains derived from one specimen sequenced in a study of T cells after yellow fever vaccination. In TCRdb, the 5' RACE reads were re-called with MiXCR into one record per CDR3 protein. The sample contains about 260,000 distinct CDR3 sequences, approximately 5.2% of which appear only once. The specimen was CD4+ T cells sorted from PBMCs, collected on the day of the yellow fever booster vaccination. The receptors come from a man between 18 and 35 years old who received the YFV17D yellow fever vaccine.

Many counts were recorded for this clonotype. The gene calls are TRBV12-3 or TRBV12-4 and TRBJ1-6; D remains unclear. Trimming took off 2 bases at V and 10 bases at J, with 12 bases between the two ends. There are 14 residues in the CDR3. Here the CDR3 reads CASSLIGLLSPLHF. The CDR3 DNA is TGTGCCAGCAGTTTAATCGGGTTGTTGTCACCCCTCCACTTT.

J is TRBJ1-1 and V is TRBV7-6; D is perhaps TRBD1 (5 bases). Between the trimmed V and J ends, which lost 2 bases and 5 bases, there was a span of 18 bases. The CDR3 is made up of 16 amino acids. Germline CDR1 reads SGHVS; CDR2 reads FNYEAQ. CDR3 sequence (DNA): TGTGCCAGCAGCTTAAGGCCGGGGGTGGGTGTGACTGAAGCTTTCTTT. It translates to CASSLRPGVGVTEAFF.